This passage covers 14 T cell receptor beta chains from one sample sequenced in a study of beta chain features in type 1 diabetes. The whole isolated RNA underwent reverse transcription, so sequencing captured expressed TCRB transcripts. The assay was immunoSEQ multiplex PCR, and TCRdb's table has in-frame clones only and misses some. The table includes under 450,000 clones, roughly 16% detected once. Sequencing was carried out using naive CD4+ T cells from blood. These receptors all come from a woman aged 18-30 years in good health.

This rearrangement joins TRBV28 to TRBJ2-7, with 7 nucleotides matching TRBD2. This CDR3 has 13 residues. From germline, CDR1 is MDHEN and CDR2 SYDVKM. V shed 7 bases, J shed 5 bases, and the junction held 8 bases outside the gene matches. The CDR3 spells CASTLPGTNEQYF. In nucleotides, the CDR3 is TGTGCCAGCACCCTTCCCGGGACTAACGAGCAGTACTTC.

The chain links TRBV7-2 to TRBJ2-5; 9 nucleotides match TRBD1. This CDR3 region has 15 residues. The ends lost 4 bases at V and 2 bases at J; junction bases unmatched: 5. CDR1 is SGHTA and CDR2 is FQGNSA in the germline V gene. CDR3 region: CASSWGQGRQETQYF. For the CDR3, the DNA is TGTGCCAGCAGCTGGGGACAGGGAAGACAAGAGACCCAGTACTTC.

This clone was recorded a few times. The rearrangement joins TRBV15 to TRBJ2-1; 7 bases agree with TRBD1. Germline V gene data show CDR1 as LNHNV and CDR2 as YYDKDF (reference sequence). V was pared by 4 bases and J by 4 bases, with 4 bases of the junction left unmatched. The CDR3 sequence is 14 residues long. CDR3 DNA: TGTGCCACCAGCAAGGGACAGAGTTACAATGAGCAGTTCTTC. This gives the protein CATSKGQSYNEQFF. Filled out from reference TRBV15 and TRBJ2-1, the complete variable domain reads DAMVIQNPRYQVTQFGKPVTLSCSQTLNHNVMYWYQQKSSQAPKLLFHYYDKDFNNEADTPDNFQSRRPNTSFCFLDIRSPGLGDTAMYLCATSKGQSYNEQFFGPGTRLTVL.

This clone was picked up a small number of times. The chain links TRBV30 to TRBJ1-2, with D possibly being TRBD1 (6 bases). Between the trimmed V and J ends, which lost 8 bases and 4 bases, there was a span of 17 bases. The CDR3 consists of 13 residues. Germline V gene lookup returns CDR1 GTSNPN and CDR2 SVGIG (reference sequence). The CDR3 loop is CAQSQGPGYGYTF. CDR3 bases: TGTGCCCAATCACAGGGCCCAGGCTATGGCTACACCTTC.

CDR3 residues: CASSFPTGQPQHF. CDR3 nucleotide sequence: TGTGCCAGCAGTTTCCCGACGGGTCAGCCCCAGCATTTT. The V gene is TRBV28, the J gene TRBJ1-5, with D uncertain. Germline V gives CDR1 MDHEN, CDR2 SYDVKM. This CDR3 has 13 amino acids. Trimming removed 3 bases at V and 6 bases at J, with 9 bases between.

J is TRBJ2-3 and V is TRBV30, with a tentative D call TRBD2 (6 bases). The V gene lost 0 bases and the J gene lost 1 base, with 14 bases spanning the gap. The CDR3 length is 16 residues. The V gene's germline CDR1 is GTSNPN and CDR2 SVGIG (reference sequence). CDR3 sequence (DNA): TGTGCCTGGAGTGTTAGAGCGGAGCGGGGCACAGATACGCAGTATTTT. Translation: CAWSVRAERGTDTQYF.

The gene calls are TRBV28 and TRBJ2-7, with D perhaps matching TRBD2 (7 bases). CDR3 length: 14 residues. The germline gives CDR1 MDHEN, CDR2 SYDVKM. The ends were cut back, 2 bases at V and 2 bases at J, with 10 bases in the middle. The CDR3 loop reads CASSLGGAAYEQYF. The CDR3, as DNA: TGTGCCAGCAGTTTAGGGGGGGCGGCCTACGAGCAGTACTTC.

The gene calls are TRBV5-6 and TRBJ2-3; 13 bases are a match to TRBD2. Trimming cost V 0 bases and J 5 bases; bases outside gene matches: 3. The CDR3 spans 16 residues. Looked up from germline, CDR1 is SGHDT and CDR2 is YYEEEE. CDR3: CASSLELAGGGDTQYF. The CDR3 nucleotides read TGTGCCAGCAGCTTGGAACTAGCGGGAGGGGGAGATACGCAGTATTTT.

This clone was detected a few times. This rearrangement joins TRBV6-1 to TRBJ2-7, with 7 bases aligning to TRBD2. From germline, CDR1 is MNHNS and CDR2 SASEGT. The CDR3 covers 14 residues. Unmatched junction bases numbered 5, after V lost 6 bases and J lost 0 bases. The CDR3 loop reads CASSTSVPSYEQYF. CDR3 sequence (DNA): TGTGCCAGCAGCACTAGCGTGCCCTCCTACGAGCAGTACTTC.

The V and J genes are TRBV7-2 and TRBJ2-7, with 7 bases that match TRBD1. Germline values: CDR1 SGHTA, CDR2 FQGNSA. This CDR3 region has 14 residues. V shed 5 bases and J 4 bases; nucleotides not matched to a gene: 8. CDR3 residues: CASSPRGQLYEQYF. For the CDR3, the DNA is TGTGCCAGCAGCCCTAGGGGACAGCTTTACGAGCAGTACTTC.

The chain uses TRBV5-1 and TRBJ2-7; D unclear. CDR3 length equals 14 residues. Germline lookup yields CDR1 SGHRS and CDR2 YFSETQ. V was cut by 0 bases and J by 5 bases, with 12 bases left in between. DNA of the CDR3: TGCGCCAGCAGCTTGGCCCCAGGAACCCACGAGCAGTACTTC. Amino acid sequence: CASSLAPGTHEQYF.

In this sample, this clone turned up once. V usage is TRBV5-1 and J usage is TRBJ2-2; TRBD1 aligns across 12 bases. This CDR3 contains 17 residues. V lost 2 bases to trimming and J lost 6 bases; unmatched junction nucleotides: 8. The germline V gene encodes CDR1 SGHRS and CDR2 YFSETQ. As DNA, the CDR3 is TGCGCCAGCAGCTTATTTTCCGGGACAGGGGGCCCCGGGGAGCTGTTTTTT. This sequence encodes CASSLFSGTGGPGELFF.

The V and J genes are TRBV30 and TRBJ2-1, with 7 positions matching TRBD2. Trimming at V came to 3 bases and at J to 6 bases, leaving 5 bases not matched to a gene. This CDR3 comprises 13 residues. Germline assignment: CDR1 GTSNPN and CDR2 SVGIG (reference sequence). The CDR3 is CAWRLAGFNEQFF. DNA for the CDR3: TGTGCCTGGAGGTTAGCGGGCTTCAATGAGCAGTTCTTC.

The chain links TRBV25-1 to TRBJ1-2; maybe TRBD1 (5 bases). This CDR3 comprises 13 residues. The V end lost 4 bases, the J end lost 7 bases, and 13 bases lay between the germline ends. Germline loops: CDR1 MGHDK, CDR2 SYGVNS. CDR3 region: CASSGRQYGGYTF. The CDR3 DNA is TGTGCCAGCAGTGGTCGACAGTATGGTGGCTACACCTTC.